The clone carrying this TCR beta chain was found a few times. Its antigen is still unknown. Looked up from germline, CDR1 is MDHEN and CDR2 is SYDVKM. The CDR3 is made up of 14 amino acids. Trimming left V 4 bases short and J 2 bases short, with 11 bases between. This specimen comes from a study of blood T cells in healthy people across ages. Regarding the study as a whole: Per million T cells, TCR beta diversity dropped roughly linearly as age increased.

PCR was performed a second time for 7 to 11 cycles using a sample-barcoded 5' primer and a J-beta primer mix. From the 5' RACE reads, TCRdb called clonotypes with MiXCR, one entry per CDR3 protein. Here the sample spans about 690,000 distinct CDR3 sequences, around two fifths being singletons. Material for sequencing was blood. V usage is TRBV28 and J usage is TRBJ1-1; tentatively, D is TRBD1 (5 bases). This clonotype was sampled from a man older than 75 in good health. In DNA, the CDR3 is TGTGCCAGCAGTTCGGGACGGACTAACACTGAAGCTTTCTTT. Translating gives CASSSGRTNTEAFF.